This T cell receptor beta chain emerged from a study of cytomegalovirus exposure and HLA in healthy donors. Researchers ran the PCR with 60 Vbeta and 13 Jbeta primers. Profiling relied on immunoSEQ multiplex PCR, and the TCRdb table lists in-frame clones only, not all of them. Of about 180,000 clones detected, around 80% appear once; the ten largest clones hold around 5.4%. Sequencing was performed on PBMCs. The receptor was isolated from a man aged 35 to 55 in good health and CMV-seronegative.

For the CDR3, the DNA is TGTGCCAGCAGCTTCCCTAGGGACTTAACTACAGATACGCAGTATTTT. This gives the protein CASSFPRDLTTDTQYF. The chain is built from TRBV5-8 and TRBJ2-3; a weak D match, TRBD2 (6 bases). This CDR3 contains 16 residues. The V and J ends lost 2 bases and 3 bases respectively, with 16 bases between them. CDR1 is SGHTS and CDR2 is YDEGEE in the germline V gene.